Listed here is a single T cell receptor (beta chain). As handled by the study authors: Reference gene primer amplification gave estimated nucleated cell counts. The method was immunoSEQ multiplex PCR; TCRdb's version includes in-frame clones alone and lacks a portion of them. V and J calls and clone size follow that table, whereas D and trimming were derived from the DNA. The table includes approximately 670,000 clones, about 90% detected once. This sample is part of a study of blood T cell repertoires in COVID-19. Looking at the study overall: Sites in the United States, Italy and Spain provided acute and convalescent COVID-19 samples. PBMCs, B-cell-depleted T cells, or T cells provided the cDNA or gDNA that made up the material.

There are 16 residues in the CDR3. Losses at the gene ends were 1 base for V and 8 bases for J; bases not matched to a gene: 8. CDR1 and CDR2 from the germline V gene are MGHRA and YSYEKL. The chain has TRBV4-1 and TRBJ2-1; TRBD1 matches 10 bases. The sequenced sample consisted of peripheral blood. The TCR originated in a woman aged 18-30 years with acute or convalescent COVID-19. The CDR3 bases are TGCGCCAGCAGCCAAGTTCCGGGACAGGGGATATATGAGCAGTTCTTC. It is translated as CASSQVPGQGIYEQFF.